A selection of T cell receptor beta chains follows, all from one sample in a study of T cells in Graves' hyperthyroidism and ophthalmopathy. TCRdb re-analysed the multiplex PCR reads in MiXCR, keeping a single row per CDR3 protein. The top ten clones hold approximately 30% of a sample with 45,000 to 50,000 distinct CDR3 sequences, 45% to 50% of them seen once. The sample consisted of peripheral blood or thyroid tissue (not recorded which). The receptors were sampled from a woman in her 50s with Graves' hyperthyroidism. CDR3s include the opening cysteine and the closing phenylalanine or tryptophan. D genes are given only for firm matches. Not every row has a clone size; where given, it reads once, few, many or a size class.

D	V	size	J	DNA	CDR3
TRBD2	TRBV20-1	once	TRBJ2-7	TGCAGTACCCGGACTAGCGGGTCCGAGCAGTACTTC	CSTRTSGSEQYF
TRBD1	TRBV3-1	many	TRBJ2-7	TGTGCCAGCAGCCAAGAACGACAGGGTTTGTACGAGCAGTACTTC	CASSQERQGLYEQYF
TRBD1	TRBV6-2/TRBV6-3	-	TRBJ1-2	TGTGCCAGCAGTTACGGACAGGGGGCTGGCTACACCTTC	CASSYGQGAGYTF
TRBD2	TRBV5-5	-	TRBJ2-7	TGTGCCAGCAGCTTCCTAGGACTAGCGGGAGAGCAGTACTTC	CASSFLGLAGEQYF
TRBD2	TRBV2	-	TRBJ2-7	TGTGCCAGCAGTGTAGGACTAGGCTACGAGCAGTACTTC	CASSVGLGYEQYF
-	TRBV5-6	many	TRBJ1-2	TGTGCCAGCAACTTCATCTCAGGGGTAGACTATGGCTACACCTTC	CASNFISGVDYGYTF
-	TRBV13	-	TRBJ1-1	TGTGCCAGCAGCCGGGGACGGACCAACACTGAAGCTTTCTTT	CASSRGRTNTEAFF
TRBD1	TRBV5-6	many	TRBJ1-1	TGTGCCAGCAGCTTGGCCGGGACAGGGGCTTTCTTT	CASSLAGTGAFF
-	TRBV7-9	few	TRBJ2-6	TGTGCCAGCAGCTCTTGGACGGCCAACGTCCTGACTTTC	CASSSWTANVLTF
TRBD1	TRBV20-1	many	TRBJ1-2	TGCAGTGCTAGAGAAACGACAGGGGGCTATGGCTACACCTTC	CSARETTGGYGYTF
-	TRBV27	few	TRBJ2-7	TGTGCCTGCAGACCCTCGCCCCGGGACAACTCCTACGAGCAGTACTTC	CACRPSPRDNSYEQYF
-	TRBV15	-	TRBJ1-4	TGTGCCACCAGCAGCCCCGAGGCTCAAACGACTGAAAAACTGTTTTTT	CATSSPEAQTTEKLFF
-	TRBV28	many	TRBJ2-3	TGTGCCAGCAGCCCTCGCGCAGATACGCAGTATTTT	CASSPRADTQYF
-	TRBV29-1	many	TRBJ2-2	TGCAGCGCCAGAGGGGGAGCGAACACCGGGGAGCTGTTTTTT	CSARGGANTGELFF
TRBD1	TRBV2	-	TRBJ2-6	TGTGCCCGCCCGGGACAGAGCTCTGGGGCCAACGTCCTGACTTTC	CARPGQSSGANVLTF
-	TRBV20-1	once	TRBJ1-3	TGCAGTGCTAGAGCAGGTTCATCTGGAAACACCATATATTTT	CSARAGSSGNTIYF
-	TRBV30	-	TRBJ1-2	TGTGCCTGGAGTGGTGTCAGCGCTAACTATGGCTACACCTTC	CAWSGVSANYGYTF
-	TRBV11-1	-	TRBJ1-5	TGTGCCAGCAGTGTGTCTGATCAGCCCCAGCATTTT	CASSVSDQPQHF
-	TRBV2	many	TRBJ1-6	TGTGCCAGCACTGACGGCCCCTGGGGGTCACCCCTCCACTTT	CASTDGPWGSPLHF
-	TRBV5-6	-	TRBJ2-3	TGTGCCAGCAGCTGGTCAGCGGGCCTCCGGGATACGCAGTATTTT	CASSWSAGLRDTQYF
-	TRBV5-1	many	TRBJ2-7	TGCGCCAGCAGGGATACAGTGGTGGGCTCCTACGAGCAGTACTTC	CASRDTVVGSYEQYF
TRBD1	TRBV10-3	many	TRBJ2-5	TGTGCCATCAGCAGGGACAGGGGTGTCCAAGAGACCCAGTACTTC	CAISRDRGVQETQYF
TRBD2	TRBV20-1	-	TRBJ2-7	TGCAGTGCTATTGCCGGGACTAGCGGGAATACCTACGAGCAGTACTTC	CSAIAGTSGNTYEQYF
-	TRBV15	-	TRBJ2-5	TGTGCCACCAGCAGACCCTCGGGTGAGGAGACCCAGTACTTC	CATSRPSGEETQYF
-	TRBV27	many	TRBJ1-4	TGTGCCAGCAGTCCACGACGGGAGAATGAAAAACTGTTTTTT	CASSPRRENEKLFF
-	TRBV24-1	-	TRBJ1-3	TGTGCCACCAGTGATTCGGCGTCTGGAGGCACCATATATTTT	CATSDSASGGTIYF
-	TRBV5-5	-	TRBJ1-5	TGTGCCAGCAGCTTGGTTCCCGGACAGCCCCAGCATTTT	CASSLVPGQPQHF
TRBD1	TRBV5-1	few	TRBJ2-5	TGCGCCAGCAGGGAGCCGGGACAGGGGTCGGAGACCCAGTACTTC	CASREPGQGSETQYF